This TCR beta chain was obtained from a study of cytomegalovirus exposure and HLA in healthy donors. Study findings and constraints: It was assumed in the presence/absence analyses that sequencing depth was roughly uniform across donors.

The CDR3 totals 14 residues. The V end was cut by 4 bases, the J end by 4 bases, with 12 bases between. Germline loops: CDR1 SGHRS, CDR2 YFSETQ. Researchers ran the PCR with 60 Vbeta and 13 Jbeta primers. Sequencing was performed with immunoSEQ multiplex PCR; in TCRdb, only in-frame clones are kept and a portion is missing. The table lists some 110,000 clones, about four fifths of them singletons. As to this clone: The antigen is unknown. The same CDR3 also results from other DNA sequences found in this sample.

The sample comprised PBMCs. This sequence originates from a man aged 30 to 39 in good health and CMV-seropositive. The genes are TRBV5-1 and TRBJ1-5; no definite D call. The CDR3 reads CASSPRTGNQPQHF. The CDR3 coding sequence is TGCGCCAGCAGCCCCCGCACGGGAAATCAGCCCCAGCATTTT. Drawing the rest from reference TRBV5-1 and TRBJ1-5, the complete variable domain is KAGVTQTPRYLIKTRGQQVTLSCSPISGHRSVSWYQQTPGQGLQFLFEYFSETQRNKGNFPGRFSGRQFSNSRSEMNVSTLELGDSALYLCASSPRTGNQPQHFGDGTRLSIL.